This T cell receptor beta chain appears in the sequencing data of a study of blood T cell repertoires in COVID-19. Whole-study context: Researchers got acute and convalescent COVID-19 samples from the United States, Italy and Spain. From T cells, B-cell-depleted T cells, or PBMCs came the material, which was cDNA or gDNA.

Original analysis: Nucleated cell counts were estimated from reference gene primer amplification. Measured with immunoSEQ multiplex PCR; TCRdb has only the in-frame clones, and not every one. V and J calls and clone size are copied from that table; D and trimming were computed from the DNA. The data hold 97,000 or so clones, with just over 90% observed a single time. The ends lost 3 bases at V and 6 bases at J; junction bases unmatched: 4. From germline, CDR1 is DFQATT and CDR2 SNEGSKA (reference sequence). The CDR3 is 13 amino acids. This sequence was found in a man aged 60 to 75 with acute or convalescent COVID-19. V and J are TRBV20-1 and TRBJ1-5; 8 nucleotides align to TRBD1. The specimen was peripheral blood. CDR3 bases: TGCAGTGCTAGTGGGACAGGTTTTCAGCCCCAGCATTTT. Its protein is CSASGTGFQPQHF.